This TCR beta chain was captured in a study of cytomegalovirus exposure and HLA in healthy donors (dated by TCRdb to about 2017). Broadly, across the study: According to an earlier analysis of 550 to 750 of the donors, 150 million to 200 million T cells yielded roughly 110 million unique TCR beta sequences and around 280 Gb of sequence data. High-throughput TCR immunosequencing, statistical association of individual TCRs with disease status, and machine learning were combined to predict cytomegalovirus infection status. To decide whether each TCR beta V gene segment behaved as functional or pseudogenic, an earlier analysis of approximately 600 of the donors relied on high-throughput TCR beta sequencing. Roughly 300 gigabases of sequencing data and around 88 million unique TCR sequences made up an early release that covered under 750 HLA-typed donors. The study aimed to test whether signatures of past pathogen exposure could be identified by cataloging public T cell receptors. Rather than using new phenotypic data, the later analysis identified candidate immune exposures from TCR beta sequences and from how often those sequences occurred across donors. Every repertoire in the discovery cohort had been generated on one and the same sequencing platform. Typing coverage differed by locus: A, B, C, DRB1 and DQB1 were typed in about 620-630 donors, DQA1 in about 560, DPA1 in some 600, and DPB1 in just under 490. HLA typing covered class I and class II loci at four-digit resolution. In a later genetic analysis, genome-wide SNP genotypes for 398 of the 666 donors were used, and that subset was treated as a discovery cohort. Donor age, sex, ethnicity and CMV serostatus were compiled together with the repertoire data. Several DR-DQ haplotypes were treated as single units for association and clustering because of strong linkage in the cohort. Across approximately 400 genotyped donors of the cohort, an average of about 240,000 unique TCR beta nucleotide sequences per donor were sequenced, and roughly 18% of those sequences were non-productive. To study patterns of TCR occurrence, a later analysis re-analyzed previously published TCR beta repertoires from under 750 donors and added high-resolution HLA genotyping. The study profiled the T cell repertoires of more than 500 subjects by immunosequencing and related them to cytomegalovirus serostatus. In addition to the first cohort of around 670 subjects, a separate validation cohort of 100 to 150 different subjects was used. Of the approximately 370 genotyped donors, less than 85% were placed in the genetic ancestry cluster associated with self-reported Caucasian donors.

Overall study results and their limits: In an earlier analysis of 587 of the donors, most TCR beta V segments appeared in productive rearrangements about 87% or about 30% of the time, broadly matching IMGT annotations. An association between a missense DCLRE1C variant and V-gene and J-gene trimming of TCR beta chains was found in a later genetic analysis and replicated in an independent cohort. According to the authors, the approach could potentially be generalized to other disease states and immunological phenotypes. Sequencing depth was assumed to be roughly uniform across donors in the presence/absence analyses, though that assumption may not hold. According to a later analysis, most CMV-associated TCR beta chains appeared to be HLA-restricted, and the HLA associations seemed to be driven largely by CMV exposure. Cytomegalovirus status was reported to be diagnosed by the classifier with high specificity and sensitivity in both the original and validation cohorts. In a later genetic analysis, fewer N-insertions in productive TCRs were reported among donors in an Asian-associated ancestry cluster than the 666-donor mean. A later analysis found that TCR association rates varied across HLA loci, with DRB1 alleles showing the most associated TCRs and HLA-C alleles the fewest. In this cohort, only TCR beta chains were sequenced, and detectable features were limited by the absence of alpha or paired-chain data. Strong co-occurrence of HLA alleles, especially DR and DQ, made assigning TCR associations to individual alleles difficult. Seventeen rarely observed V segments, including chromosome 9 orphons, were excluded from the earlier analysis of several hundred of the donors because counts were too low. A cluster of highly shared sequence variants was judged likely to be a technical artifact of the sequencing pipeline. In vitro tests confirmed that three of the cytomegalovirus-associated TCR beta chains recognize cytomegalovirus antigens. Immune exposure information for the cohort was limited to CMV serostatus. The study listed approximately 150 TCR beta chains as associated with cytomegalovirus. A further reported finding was that TCR beta sequences accurately predicted the HLA-A and HLA-B alleles for most subjects in the first cohort. While some public TCRs were present in many individuals, most TCR sequences turned up only very rarely across donors. Correlated functional status among segregating V segments might be attributable to linkage disequilibrium, but an unknown experimental factor could not be ruled out. HLA typing was unavailable for some donors at each locus, so association tests used only the typed subset. A later analysis associated some 17,000 TCR beta sequences with specific HLA alleles at a false discovery rate of 0.05. According to a later analysis, parvovirus B19, influenza, CMV and Epstein-Barr virus appeared linked to several top co-occurrence clusters. Because the 87-base-pair reads could not distinguish some IMGT-functional V segments, including TRBV6-2 and TRBV6-3, those segments were excluded. In a later analysis, HLA-associated TCR beta chains showed more clonal expansion and lower generation probabilities than non-associated chains that were equally common.

The cohort was made up of 650 to 700 healthy bone marrow donors. At the time of sampling, all cohort members were nominally healthy, though unrecorded immune exposures were likely present. The donor was CMV seropositive and belonged to the group of 250 to 300 seropositive cohort members. A peripheral blood sample was provided by each donor, and peripheral blood mononuclear cells were used for TCR beta sequencing. The Qiagen DNeasy Blood Extraction Kit was used to extract genomic DNA from the blood cell samples. The library was generated by the immunoSEQ multiplex PCR assay. The multiplex PCR relied on a mix of 60 forward primers for TCR Vbeta segments and 13 reverse primers for TCR Jbeta segments. The CDR3 region of rearranged TCR beta genes was amplified from genomic DNA with a multiplex PCR assay. On the Illumina HiSeq System, the amplified TCR beta libraries were sequenced as 87-base-pair reads. The original methods were these. A later analysis counted about 80 million unique TCR beta chains across the 666 repertoires, and 10 million to 12 million of these chains were shared by at least two donors. Raw reads were error-corrected and collapsed into unique sequences by a nearest-neighbor algorithm in which closely related sequences were merged to remove PCR and sequencing errors. V, D and J gene segments were assigned by aligning CDR3 sequences to IMGT reference sequences. For a sequence to be retained, a match of at least six nucleotides was required to both a V gene segment and a J gene segment. Rearrangements were classified as productive when the CDR3 lacked stop codons and remained in frame with V and J, and all other rearrangements were classified as non-productive. CDR3 was defined by IMGT convention, running from the second conserved V-encoded cysteine to the conserved J-encoded phenylalanine. Sequences without an unambiguous match to a single V gene segment were excluded from the earlier analysis of 500 to 700 of the donors. In an earlier analysis of 500 to 750 of the donors, V segments were called functional above 56.7% productive rearrangements and were called segregating when the between-donor standard deviation exceeded 5%. A statistical classification framework was built to diagnose cytomegalovirus status from the catalog of TCR beta chain sequences. V and J gene assignment, in a later analysis, came from comparing TCR nucleotide sequences with IMGT/GENE-DB human TR gene sequences. Using the TCRdist pipeline, a later analysis assigned CDR3 sequences along with most-parsimonious VDJ recombination scenarios. In a later analysis, each TCR beta chain was defined by its CDR3 amino acid sequence together with its V-gene family, and reads lacking a unique V-gene family were excluded. To address suspected cross-contamination and a sequencing artifact, a later analysis removed some 620 highly shared, low-generation-probability nucleotide sequences. In a later analysis, a clonal expansion index was calculated for each public chain from normalized within-repertoire ranks of inferred template counts. In a later analysis, generation probabilities were computed using a VDJ recombination model fitted to out-of-frame rearrangements, and the results were checked against IGoR. In a later analysis, hypergeometric tests were used to score TCR-TCR, TCR-HLA and TCR-CMV co-occurrence, with a repertoire-size bias correction applied to TCR pairs. In a later analysis, false discovery rates were estimated by permuting HLA or CMV assignments 20 times. In a later analysis, co-occurring TCRs were grouped using DBSCAN, and TCRdist sequence similarity was added for clustering within HLA-allele-positive subsets. Co-occurrence clustering excluded repertoires with fewer than 30,000 or more than 120,000 public chains, plus five with anomalous nucleotide sharing. TCRdb holds this immuneACCESS table with in-frame rearrangements only. Some clones are missing; in checked studies, unresolved V genes explain under half, and the rest has no known cause. V, J and clone size derive from that table, while D and trimming were established from the DNA sequence. A total of roughly 160,000 clones appear in this sample, approximately 80% of them only once. Of the sample, around 6.7% falls within the top ten clones.

From the cysteine through the phenylalanine, the CDR3 covers 12 amino acids. The sequence is cut down to CDR3 DNA, 36 bases in frame from base 1. V loses 6 bases, J loses 4 bases, and the germline ends lie 12 bases apart. Reading the germline V gene gives CDR1 SQVTM and CDR2 ANQGSEA. This clone came up a few times. The specificity of this receptor is unknown. Base quality data are lacking; no much larger clone is found one base away. The sequenced sample was PBMCs. The sequence is built from TRBV29-1 and TRBJ1-2; no D gene call is confident. This clonotype was obtained from a woman aged 30 to 39 in good health and CMV-seropositive. The sequence in DNA is TGCAGCGTGGCGGGAGTGAGCTATGGCTACACCTTC. It encodes CSVAGVSYGYTF.